The next 14 T cell receptor beta chains were all read from a single sample in a study of technical replicates of blood from a handful of donors (dated by TCRdb to the late 2010s). The method was the immunoSEQ multiplex PCR assay. Here the immuneACCESS table is served through TCRdb, limited to in-frame sequences with V and J called. Missing clones are a known gap in these copies; in checked studies unresolved V genes cover under half, and the rest lacks a known reason. Here the sample has 55,000 to 75,000 clones; about 95% occur a single time. The ten largest clones take up 2.5% to 3.5% of the sample. Sample: PBMCs. The receptors stem from a human donor in good health. Some clones in this sample may be carry-over from other donors' samples.

The chain couples TRBV6-5 to TRBJ2-4, with D uncertain. The CDR3 is 16 amino acids. Trimming shortened V by 0 bases and J by 0 bases, and 9 bases separated the two germline ends. Per germline, CDR1 MNHEY and CDR2 SVGAGI. The CDR3 here is CASSYSPLAAKNIQYF. The CDR3 DNA is TGTGCCAGCAGTTACTCACCCCTGGCAGCCAAAAACATTCAGTACTTC.

The gene calls are TRBV7-2 and TRBJ2-7; D not certain. The CDR3 runs 15 residues. Germline V gene sequence: CDR1 SGHTA, CDR2 FQGNSA. V was pared by 0 bases and J by 0 bases, with 9 bases between. The CDR3 coding sequence is TGTGCCAGCAGCTTAGCGCACGGGTCCTCCTACGAGCAGTACTTC. Translation: CASSLAHGSSYEQYF.

The chain uses TRBV30 and TRBJ2-2, with a possible D match to TRBD2 (6 bases). The CDR3 spans 13 residues. Germline-derived CDR1 and CDR2 are GTSNPN and SVGIG (reference sequence). Trimming left V 0 bases short and J 7 bases short, with 9 bases between. The CDR3 loop reads CAWSVGRGGELFF. CDR3 DNA sequence: TGTGCCTGGAGTGTGGGGCGGGGCGGGGAGCTGTTTTTT. The entire variable domain, with the rest obtained from reference TRBV30 and TRBJ2-2, is as follows: SQTIHQWPATLVQPVGSPLSLECTVEGTSNPNLYWYRQAAGRGLQLLFYSVGIGQISSEVPQNLSASRPQDRQFILSSKKLLLSDSGFYLCAWSVGRGGELFFGEGSRLTVL.

This chain connects TRBV4-2 to TRBJ1-2; no reliable D call. The V end was cut by 4 bases, the J end by 8 bases, with 23 bases between. Germline V gives CDR1 LGHNA, CDR2 YNFKEQ. The CDR3 loop spans 16 amino acids. The CDR3 is CASSPSGLRVGEGYTF. The CDR3, as DNA: TGTGCCAGCAGCCCCTCGGGCCTCCGTGTCGGGGAGGGCTACACCTTC.

This chain uses TRBV5-4 with TRBJ2-5, with TRBD2 identical over 9 bases. CDR1 SGHNT and CDR2 YYREEE come from the germline V gene (reference sequence). The CDR3 covers 13 residues. Trimming cost V 4 bases and J 4 bases; bases outside gene matches: 2. CDR3 residues: CASSKLAGETQYF. The CDR3 DNA sequence: TGTGCCAGCAGCAAACTAGCGGGAGAGACCCAGTACTTC.

J is TRBJ2-7 and V is TRBV4-2; 13 bases agree with TRBD2. CDR3 size: 14 residues. V dropped 6 bases and J dropped 5; count of bases not matched to a gene: 4. CDR1 is LGHNA and CDR2 is YNFKEQ in the germline V gene. The CDR3 nucleotides read TGTGCCAGCAGTCGGACTAGCGGGAGTAACGAGCAGTACTTC. It translates to CASSRTSGSNEQYF.

This chain joins TRBV9 and TRBJ2-2; 9 bases map to TRBD2. Germline trimming cut 5 bases from V and 3 bases from J; bases unmatched to any gene: 2. This CDR3 region has 14 residues. CDR1 and CDR2 (germline): SGDLS, YYNGEE. This CDR3 is CASRRGGDTGELFF. CDR3 DNA: TGTGCCAGCAGGCGGGGGGGCGACACCGGGGAGCTGTTTTTT. The variable domain in full, completed from reference TRBV9 and TRBJ2-2, reads DSGVTQTPKHLITATGQRVTLRCSPRSGDLSVYWYQQSLDQGLQFLIQYYNGEERAKGNILERFSAQQFPDLHSELNLSSLELGDSALYFCASRRGGDTGELFFGEGSRLTVL.

The chain uses TRBV28 and TRBJ1-2; no definite D call. Germline loops: CDR1 MDHEN, CDR2 SYDVKM. The CDR3 consists of 12 residues. Deletions cut 1 base from V and 4 bases from J, with 4 bases between. CDR3 region: CASSLSPYGYTF. CDR3 nucleotides: TGTGCCAGCAGTTTATCTCCCTATGGCTACACCTTC.

The chain combines TRBV12-5 with TRBJ1-6; perhaps TRBD1 as D (5 bases). Germline V gives CDR1 LGHNT, CDR2 FRNRAP. This CDR3 has 11 residues. Trimming removed 4 bases at V and 11 bases at J, with 6 bases between. The chain's CDR3 is CASGWGAPLHF. DNA of the CDR3: TGTGCTAGTGGTTGGGGCGCACCCCTCCACTTT.

CDR3 loop: CASSQDTQETQYF. The CDR3 coding sequence is TGCGCCAGCAGCCAGGACACCCAAGAGACCCAGTACTTC. The gene calls are TRBV4-1 and TRBJ2-5; TRBD1 is a possible D gene (5 bases). Trimming stripped 3 bases from V and 1 base from J, with 6 bases between. From germline, CDR1 is MGHRA and CDR2 YSYEKL. CDR3 length: 13 residues.

The V gene is TRBV10-2, the J gene TRBJ2-7; TRBD2 agrees at 8 bases. CDR3 length: 15 amino acids. Germline V gene data show CDR1 as WSHSY and CDR2 as SAAADI. The V gene end was trimmed by 4 bases and the J gene end by 2 bases; junction bases not matched to a gene: 7. The CDR3 bases are TGCGCCAGCAGTGCCCAGGCGGGAGGTCCCTACGAGCAGTACTTC. It specifies CASSAQAGGPYEQYF.

V is TRBV7-2 and J is TRBJ1-2; 7 positions match TRBD1. Germline CDR1 and CDR2: SGHTA and FQGNSA. Trimming removed 4 bases from V and 5 bases from J; junction bases left unmatched: 7. The CDR3 spans 14 residues. CDR3 in amino acids: CASSSVKQGYGYTF. The CDR3 DNA follows: TGTGCCAGCAGCTCAGTAAAACAGGGGTATGGCTACACCTTC.

The chain employs TRBV5-6 and TRBJ1-1; D remains unclear. Germline CDR1 and CDR2: SGHDT and YYEEEE. This CDR3 spans 12 amino acids. V was pared by 7 bases and J by 1 base, with 8 bases between. The CDR3 DNA is TGTGCCAGCGGAGAATCGAACACTGAAGCTTTCTTT. It is translated as CASGESNTEAFF.

This chain connects TRBV4-1 to TRBJ2-1; TRBD2 matches 11 bases. The junction had 7 bases not matched to a gene; V was cut back by 0 bases and J by 0 bases. The CDR3 length is 19 residues. Germline V gene sequence: CDR1 MGHRA, CDR2 YSYEKL. CDR3 sequence: CASSQEPLAGDFSYNEQFF. The CDR3 DNA reads TGCGCCAGCAGCCAAGAGCCACTAGCGGGGGATTTCTCCTACAATGAGCAGTTCTTC.